The clone carrying this TCR beta chain has only one observation. This table comes from immunoSEQ multiplex PCR, and its TCRdb copy is limited to in-frame clones, with some not included. The sample comprises 69,000 or so clones, around 91% of which are singletons, and about 6.3% rests with the top ten. This record comes from a study of OX40 agonist ivuxolimab in advanced cancers. Looked up from germline, CDR1 is SEHNR and CDR2 is FQNEAQ (reference sequence). The CDR3 covers 14 residues. The V gene end was trimmed by 6 bases and the J gene end by 4 bases; junction bases not matched to a gene: 6. The sequence came from an adult with an advanced solid tumor such as melanoma, head and neck, liver or kidney cancer. J is TRBJ2-5 and V is TRBV7-9; 9 bases are shared with TRBD1. Sample: CD4+ or CD8+ T cells sorted from blood, taken in a trial of the OX40 agonist ivuxolimab. CDR3 DNA sequence: TGTGCCAGCAGTAAGACAGGGGGAGGAGAGACCCAGTACTTC. Its protein is CASSKTGGGETQYF.